Listed below are T cell receptor beta chains from one sample, sequenced in a study of T-cell memory formation after mild COVID-19. MiXCR, applied by TCRdb to the 5' RACE reads, yields one record per CDR3 protein. The table has approximately 500,000 distinct CDR3 sequences, around 25% seen once; the top ten hold around 12%. The sample was PBMCs or a T cell subset sorted from them (not recorded which). These receptors originate from an adult woman who had mild COVID-19 (a few samples of this study predate the infection). Cell type and time point are not known. The CDR3 runs from the conserved cysteine through the conserved F or W. Fields, in order: J gene, V gene, clone size, D gene, CDR3 protein, CDR3 DNA. D genes are given only for firm matches. A row's size may be missing; if present it is once, few, many or a size class.

>TRBJ2-5|TRBV4-2|-|TRBD2
CASSRGLAGQETQYF
TGTGCCAGCAGCCGCGGACTAGCGGGACAAGAGACCCAGTACTTC
>TRBJ2-1|TRBV5-1|few|TRBD2
CASSTTTSGGDPNEQFF
TGCGCCAGCAGCACTACGACTAGCGGGGGGGATCCCAATGAGCAGTTCTTC
>TRBJ2-7|TRBV7-6|-|-
CASSPEPVSSYEQYF
TGTGCCAGCAGCCCCGAACCGGTTTCGTCCTACGAGCAGTACTTC
>TRBJ1-2|TRBV12-3/TRBV12-4|many|-
CASSFSGPGDYTF
TGTGCCAGCAGTTTCTCGGGGCCCGGTGACTACACCTTC
>TRBJ2-1|TRBV2|-|TRBD1
CAREFRDRGLDEQFF
TGTGCCAGGGAGTTCCGGGACAGGGGGCTCGATGAGCAGTTCTTC
>TRBJ1-1|TRBV12-3/TRBV12-4|-|-
CASRERGIGAFF
TGTGCCAGCAGAGAGAGGGGGATTGGGGCTTTCTTT
>TRBJ2-1|TRBV29-1|-|TRBD2
CSVEYGLAVRDEQFF
TGCAGCGTTGAATATGGACTAGCGGTGAGGGATGAGCAGTTCTTC
>TRBJ1-1|TRBV12-3/TRBV12-4|-|-
CASRPQAMNTEAFF
TGTGCCAGCAGGCCTCAGGCTATGAACACTGAAGCTTTCTTT
>TRBJ2-7|TRBV5-6|few|TRBD1
CASSPGTGREQYF
TGTGCCAGCAGCCCGGGGACAGGGCGCGAGCAGTACTTC
>TRBJ1-1|TRBV7-9|many|TRBD1
CASSPRQGTTEAFF
TGTGCCAGCAGCCCCCGACAGGGAACCACTGAAGCTTTCTTT
>TRBJ2-3|TRBV18|once|-
CASSPAGVLDTQYF
TGTGCCAGCTCACCCGCCGGGGTCTTAGATACGCAGTATTTT
>TRBJ2-3|TRBV7-6|few|TRBD2
CASSLASALAGLSTDTQYF
TGTGCCAGCAGCTTAGCAAGCGCACTAGCGGGACTGAGCACAGATACGCAGTATTTT
>TRBJ2-1|TRBV27|-|-
CASSLGAAPNEQFF
TGTGCCAGCAGTTTAGGGGCTGCGCCGAATGAGCAGTTCTTC
>TRBJ2-1|TRBV18|few|-
CASSRLYRDNEQFF
TGTGCCAGCTCACGACTTTATCGAGACAATGAGCAGTTCTTC
>TRBJ2-4|TRBV5-1|few|-
CASSLDGVEIQYF
TGCGCCAGCAGCTTGGATGGGGTGGAAATTCAGTACTTC
>TRBJ2-2|TRBV29-1|few|TRBD2
CSVSRLAGVIGELFF
TGCAGCGTTTCCAGACTAGCGGGAGTAATCGGGGAGCTGTTTTTT
>TRBJ2-2|TRBV5-1|few|-
CASSARLTESNTGELFF
TGCGCCAGCAGCGCCCGACTAACGGAGTCGAACACCGGGGAGCTGTTTTTT
>TRBJ1-1|TRBV5-1|few|-
CASSLDYTEAFF
TGCGCCAGCAGCTTGGATTACACTGAAGCTTTCTTT
>TRBJ1-1|TRBV19|few|-
CASSIRGFGSGTEAFF
TGTGCCAGTAGTATTAGGGGTTTTGGGTCGGGCACTGAAGCTTTCTTT
>TRBJ2-1|TRBV7-2|few|-
CASRPGRGPENEQFF
TGTGCCAGCAGACCAGGGAGGGGGCCGGAAAATGAGCAGTTCTTC
>TRBJ2-3|TRBV24-1|-|-
CATSGGADTQYF
TGTGCCACCAGTGGAGGGGCCGATACGCAGTATTTT
>TRBJ1-2|TRBV3-1|few|-
CASSQGIGNYGYTF
TGTGCCAGCAGCCAAGGAATAGGGAACTATGGCTACACCTTC
>TRBJ2-6|TRBV29-1|-|-
CSFRGSGANVLTF
TGCAGCTTTAGGGGTTCTGGGGCCAACGTCCTGACTTTC
>TRBJ2-7|TRBV7-9|many|TRBD1
CASRRDRGGPYEQYF
TGTGCCAGCAGGCGGGACAGGGGAGGCCCCTACGAGCAGTACTTC
>TRBJ2-3|TRBV7-2|few|-
CASSFYVRTDTQYF
TGTGCCAGCAGCTTCTACGTTCGCACAGATACGCAGTATTTT
>TRBJ2-3|TRBV4-2|-|-
CASSTPLDTQYF
TGTGCCAGCAGCACCCCCCTAGATACGCAGTATTTT
>TRBJ2-1|TRBV6-2/TRBV6-3|-|TRBD2
CASSSTSGIYNEQFF
TGTGCCAGCAGTTCGACTAGCGGGATCTACAATGAGCAGTTCTTC
>TRBJ2-1|TRBV6-1|few|-
CASTPRVVSSYNEQFF
TGTGCCAGCACTCCGAGGGTGGTGAGCTCCTACAATGAGCAGTTCTTC
>TRBJ2-2|TRBV7-9|-|TRBD1
CASSRTGEGAPGELFF
TGTGCCAGCAGCCGAACAGGGGAAGGGGCGCCCGGGGAGCTGTTTTTT